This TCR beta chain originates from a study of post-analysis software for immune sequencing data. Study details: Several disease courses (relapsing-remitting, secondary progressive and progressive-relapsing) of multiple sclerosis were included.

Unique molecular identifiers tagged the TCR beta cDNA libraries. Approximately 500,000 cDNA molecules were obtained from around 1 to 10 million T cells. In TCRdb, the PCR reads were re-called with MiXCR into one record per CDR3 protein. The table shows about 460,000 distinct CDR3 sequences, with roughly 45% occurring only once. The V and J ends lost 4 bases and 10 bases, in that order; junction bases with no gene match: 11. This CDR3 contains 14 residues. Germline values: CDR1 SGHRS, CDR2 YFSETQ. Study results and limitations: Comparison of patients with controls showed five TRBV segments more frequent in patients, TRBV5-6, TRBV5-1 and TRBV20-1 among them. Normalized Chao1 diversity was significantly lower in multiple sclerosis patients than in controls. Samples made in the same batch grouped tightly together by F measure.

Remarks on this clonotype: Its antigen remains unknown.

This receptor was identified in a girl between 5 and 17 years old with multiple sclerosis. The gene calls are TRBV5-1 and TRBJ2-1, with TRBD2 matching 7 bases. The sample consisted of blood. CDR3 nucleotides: TGCGCCAGCAGCACACCTAGCGGCGGGGTAGAGCAGTTCTTC. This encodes CASSTPSGGVEQFF.